The source of this TCR beta chain is a study of cytomegalovirus exposure and HLA in healthy donors. With regard to this clone: The antigen is not known.

The PCR contained 60 Vbeta and 13 Jbeta primers. This table comes from immunoSEQ multiplex PCR, and its TCRdb copy is limited to in-frame clones, with some not included. The profile shows 100,000 to 150,000 clones, roughly 85% of them singletons. Study results and caveats: Reports indicated that the classifier achieved high specificity and sensitivity in diagnosing cytomegalovirus status. What a later analysis reportedly showed was that an Asian-associated ancestry cluster had fewer N-insertions than the 666-donor mean.

Germline V CDR1 and CDR2: SGHRS, YFSETQ. This CDR3 comprises 17 residues. Losses at the gene ends were 2 bases for V and 0 bases for J; bases not matched to a gene: 9. The sequencing sample was made of PBMCs. The chain has TRBV5-1 and TRBJ1-1; TRBD1 aligns across 8 bases. The sequence was collected from a middle-aged woman in good health and CMV-seropositive. CDR3 region: CASSFHGDRSMNTEAFF. CDR3 DNA: TGCGCCAGCAGCTTCCACGGGGACAGGTCAATGAACACTGAAGCTTTCTTT.